The clone carrying this TCR beta chain was seen a handful of times. Antigen: not known. TCRdb's table, derived via immunoSEQ multiplex PCR, lists solely in-frame clones and lacks some. The sample shows thousands of clones, roughly 77% of them seen only once. This specimen comes from a study of T cells after posttransplantation cyclophosphamide. Germline assignment: CDR1 SEHNR and CDR2 FQNEAQ (reference sequence). The CDR3 runs to 14 residues. After removal of 6 bases from V and 2 bases from J, the junction contained 1 base not matched to a gene. Study results and limitations: Later blood repertoires were often dominated by clones from the donor CD8+ memory compartment. Recipient CMV seropositivity and CMV reactivation strongly tracked TRB clonality.

Treatment was busulfan-fludarabine conditioning, a marrow graft, and cyclophosphamide on days +3 and +4. This TCR came from a male patient in his 30s who received an allogeneic stem cell transplant from a related donor, was CMV-positive, and had acute GVHD only. The T cells may come from the graft donor. This chain connects TRBV7-9 to TRBJ1-3; 10 bases are shared with TRBD1. The source was PBMCs, collected almost 1,500 days after allogeneic stem cell transplant with posttransplant cyclophosphamide. The CDR3 nucleotides are TGTGCCAGCAGGGACAGGGGGGCTGGAAACACCATATATTTT. Protein product: CASRDRGAGNTIYF.